The 26 T cell receptor beta chains reported below all come from one sample, sequenced in a study of OX40 agonist ivuxolimab in advanced cancers. Data came from immunoSEQ multiplex PCR; TCRdb stores just in-frame clones and leaves some out. The table has more than 9,500 clones, about nine tenths seen once; the top ten hold around 75%. The sequences come from CD4+ or CD8+ T cells sorted from blood, collected in a trial of the OX40 agonist ivuxolimab. The source of these receptors is an adult with an advanced solid tumor such as melanoma, head and neck, liver or kidney cancer.

This clone came up once. This sequence joins TRBV12-5 and TRBJ2-5, with D maybe TRBD2 (6 bases). V lost 6 bases, J lost 3 bases, and 14 bases lay in between. From germline, CDR1 is LGHNT and CDR2 FRNRAP. CDR3 length: 14 residues. CDR3 DNA: TGTGCTAGTGGGCCCTTCGGGGGTGAAGAGACCCAGTACTTC. This translates into CASGPFGGEETQYF.

The rearrangement uses TRBV10-3 and TRBJ2-5; a possible D gene is TRBD2 (6 bases). The germline V and J ends were trimmed by 5 bases and 2 bases, with 15 bases remaining between them. The CDR3 totals 15 residues. Germline V CDR1 and CDR2: ENHRY, SYGVKD. The CDR3 sequence is CAISLRAGTQETQYF. The CDR3 DNA is TGTGCCATCAGTTTGAGAGCTGGGACTCAAGAGACCCAGTACTTC.

The chain uses TRBV5-1 and TRBJ2-4; 11 positions agree with TRBD1. V shed 4 bases, J shed 0 bases, and the junction held 3 bases outside the gene matches. The CDR3 contains 16 residues. The germline CDR1 and CDR2 sequences are SGHRS and YFSETQ. In DNA, the CDR3 is TGCGCCAGCAGCGGGGGACAGGGGGTAGCCAAAAACATTCAGTACTTC. Encoded protein: CASSGGQGVAKNIQYF.

The CDR3 sequence: CASSLGGDSLKNTEAFF. The CDR3 DNA reads as TGTGCCAGCAGCTTAGGGGGGGACAGTTTAAAGAACACTGAAGCTTTCTTT. This chain joins TRBV7-9 and TRBJ1-1; 7 bases align to TRBD1. Germline-derived CDR1 and CDR2 are SEHNR and FQNEAQ (reference sequence). There are 17 residues in the CDR3. V shed 1 base and J 1 base; nucleotides not matched to a gene: 9.

The chain couples TRBV5-6 to TRBJ2-7; D unresolved. The CDR3 consists of 13 residues. The V gene lost 0 bases and the J gene lost 7 bases, with 11 bases spanning the gap. CDR1 SGHDT and CDR2 YYEEEE come from the germline V gene. The CDR3 nucleotides read TGTGCCAGCAGCTTGGGAGTGCCGTGGGAGCAGTACTTC. This codes for CASSLGVPWEQYF.

In its sample, this clone is medium-sized. The chain is built from TRBV11-3 and TRBJ2-1, with D perhaps TRBD2 (6 bases). Germline V CDR1 and CDR2: SGHNT, YENEEA. This CDR3 is built from 14 residues. V was trimmed by 6 bases and J by 8 bases, leaving 17 bases between them. The CDR3 loop is CASSEGGPVDEQFF. In DNA form, the CDR3 reads TGTGCCAGCAGTGAAGGAGGGCCAGTCGATGAGCAGTTCTTC.

The chain uses TRBV7-3 and TRBJ2-5; D is undetermined. TRBJ2-7 explains the end of the DNA better; the J call may be wrong. Germline CDR1 is SGHTA and CDR2 is FQGTGA. The length of the CDR3 is 17 residues. The CDR3 coding sequence is TGTGCCAGCAGCTTAAATTACCCAGAACCCATGACCTACGAGCAGTACTTC. Amino acids: CASSLNYPEPMTYEQYF.

The chain joins TRBV5-5 to TRBJ1-1; 7 positions match TRBD1. The CDR3 runs 14 residues. Per germline, CDR1 SGHKS and CDR2 YYEKEE (reference sequence). J lost 4 bases, V lost 3 bases, and 6 bases had no gene match. CDR3 amino acids: CASSYRGGITEAFF. The CDR3 DNA reads as TGTGCCAGCAGCTACAGGGGAGGGATCACTGAAGCTTTCTTT.

J is TRBJ1-5 and V is TRBV27, with D unclear. Germline values: CDR1 MNHEY, CDR2 SMNVEV (reference sequence). Between the trimmed V and J ends, which lost 3 bases and 1 base, there was a span of 10 bases. CDR3 size: 15 residues. CDR3 sequence (DNA): TGTGCCAGCAGTTTGGCATGGTCAAGCAATCAGCCCCAGCATTTT. Translation gives CASSLAWSSNQPQHF.

The V gene is TRBV13, the J gene TRBJ2-1; D is ambiguous. This CDR3 spans 11 amino acids. The germline CDR1 and CDR2 sequences are PRHDT and FYEKMQ (reference sequence). Trimming pared 4 bases from V and 9 bases from J, leaving 7 bases between. This CDR3 is CASSWVSEQFF. The CDR3 DNA reads as TGTGCCAGCAGCTGGGTATCTGAGCAGTTCTTC.

The V call is TRBV6-5, the J call TRBJ1-2; possibly TRBD1 for D (5 bases). This CDR3 comprises 12 residues. The germline gives CDR1 MNHEY, CDR2 SVGAGI. Trimming took off 2 bases at V and 8 bases at J, with 9 bases between the two ends. The CDR3 reads CASSYQGWGYTF. The CDR3 DNA reads TGTGCCAGCAGTTACCAGGGCTGGGGCTACACCTTC.

The V gene is TRBV30, the J gene TRBJ2-3; weak D call: TRBD1 (7 bases). CDR1 GTSNPN and CDR2 SVGIG come from the germline V gene (reference sequence). The CDR3 is 13 residues long. The germline V and J ends were trimmed by 4 bases and 4 bases, with 12 bases remaining between them. CDR3 amino acids: CAWTEGAPDTQYF. The CDR3 DNA reads as TGTGCCTGGACGGAGGGGGCCCCAGATACGCAGTATTTT.

Regarding this clone: A read error may account for a junction end that differs from germline. V is TRBV27 and J is TRBJ2-4, with 9 nucleotides matching TRBD2. Germline V lookup: CDR1 MNHEY, CDR2 SMNVEV (reference sequence). The CDR3 extends over 15 amino acids. CDR3 loop: CASSLKTSGKDIQYF. The CDR3 nucleotides are TGTGCCAGCAGTCTTAAGACTAGCGGCAAAGACATTCAGTACTTC.

The chain carries TRBV11-3 and TRBJ1-1; D remains unclear. CDR3 length: 14 amino acids. CDR1 is SGHNT, CDR2 YENEEA, per germline. V lost 1 base and J 0 bases, leaving 6 bases between the germline ends. DNA of the CDR3: TGTGCCAGCAGCTTAGCTGTGATGAACACTGAAGCTTTCTTT. It codes for CASSLAVMNTEAFF.

This chain links TRBV7-2 with TRBJ1-5; TRBD1 matches at 9 bases. Germline V gives CDR1 SGHTA, CDR2 FQGNSA. The J segment lost 1 base and the V segment lost 5 bases, leaving 9 bases of the junction unmatched. The CDR3 spans 17 residues. CDR3 protein: CASSPGTGTSSNQPQHF. Here the CDR3 DNA reads TGTGCCAGCAGCCCCGGGACAGGGACATCCAGCAATCAGCCCCAGCATTTT.

The V call is TRBV7-2, the J call TRBJ2-7; 7 bases agree with TRBD2. CDR1 SGHTA and CDR2 FQGNSA come from the germline V gene. The junction had 4 bases not matched to a gene; V was cut back by 1 base and J by 1 base. This CDR3 region has 15 residues. The CDR3 coding sequence is TGTGCCAGCAGCTTAGACTGGGGAGGGTCCTACGAGCAGTACTTC. This codes for CASSLDWGGSYEQYF.

The CDR3 reads CASSHDRQNTEAFF. The CDR3 nucleotides are TGTGCCAGCAGCCACGACAGACAGAACACTGAAGCTTTCTTT. The chain is built from TRBV5-6 and TRBJ1-1; tentative D call: TRBD1 (5 bases). From germline, CDR1 is SGHDT and CDR2 YYEEEE. Trimming pared 4 bases from V and 1 base from J, leaving 11 bases between. The CDR3 consists of 14 residues.

The chain recombines TRBV30 with TRBJ1-2, with TRBD1 as a possible D gene (5 bases). Germline values: CDR1 GTSNPN, CDR2 SVGIG (reference sequence). V lost 4 bases and J 8 bases, leaving 14 bases between the germline ends. The CDR3 runs 12 residues. The CDR3 sequence is CAWNWGGEGYTF. CDR3 in DNA: TGTGCCTGGAACTGGGGAGGGGAAGGCTACACCTTC.

The V and J genes are TRBV30 and TRBJ1-4; D is unresolved. This CDR3 is 15 amino acids long. Trimming shortened V by 0 bases and J by 4 bases, and 12 bases separated the two germline ends. Germline-derived CDR1 and CDR2 are GTSNPN and SVGIG (reference sequence). DNA of the CDR3: TGTGCCTGGAGTGTAAGGTCTGAGGGTAATGAAAAACTGTTTTTT. Translated, it gives CAWSVRSEGNEKLFF.

The chain uses TRBV7-2 and TRBJ2-7, with D possibly TRBD2 on 6 matching bases. CDR1 SGHTA and CDR2 FQGNSA come from the germline V gene. This CDR3 has 13 amino acids. Trimming cost V 3 bases and J 5 bases, with 11 bases left between them. The CDR3 DNA follows: TGTGCCAGCAGCTTCGGAGGCGGGAACGAGCAGTACTTC. This sequence encodes CASSFGGGNEQYF.

The CDR3 coding sequence is TGTGCCAGCAGGTGGAACACTGAAGCTTTCTTT. Its protein product is CASRWNTEAFF. V usage is TRBV6-5 and J usage is TRBJ1-1; D gene ambiguous. The V gene's germline CDR1 is MNHEY and CDR2 SVGAGI. Trimming took 6 bases from V and 1 from J, leaving 3 bases between them. The CDR3 runs to 11 residues.

The chain couples TRBV7-2 to TRBJ2-7; 7 nucleotides agree with TRBD1. CDR3 size: 11 residues. V lost 5 bases, J lost 7 bases, and 2 bases stayed unmatched. Germline V lookup: CDR1 SGHTA, CDR2 FQGNSA. The CDR3 protein is CASSPGGEQYF. As DNA, the CDR3 is TGTGCCAGCAGCCCAGGGGGAGAGCAGTACTTC.

The rearrangement links TRBV11-3 to TRBJ2-7; D may be TRBD1 (5 bases). Germline values: CDR1 SGHNT, CDR2 YENEEA. Trimming took 5 bases from V and 3 from J, leaving 17 bases between them. The CDR3 runs to 15 residues. CDR3 coding DNA: TGTGCCAGCAGCCCCCCCGACAGAGTTAACTACGAGCAGTACTTC. It codes for CASSPPDRVNYEQYF.

The V call is TRBV5-4, the J call TRBJ1-1, with a tentative D call TRBD1 (5 bases). Trimming pared 5 bases from V and 2 bases from J, leaving 10 bases between. Looked up from germline, CDR1 is SGHNT and CDR2 is YYREEE (reference sequence). The length of the CDR3 is 13 residues. DNA for the CDR3: TGTGCCAGCAGGTATGGGGGAAACACTGAAGCTTTCTTT. Protein product: CASRYGGNTEAFF.

A single count supports this clone. The genes are TRBV9 and TRBJ1-1, with 7 bases fitting TRBD1. J gave up 10 bases and V 3 bases, and 6 bases lay outside the gene matches. The CDR3 runs 12 residues. CDR1 and CDR2 from the germline V gene are SGDLS and YYNGEE. CDR3 protein: CASSGDREVAFF. As DNA, the CDR3 is TGTGCCAGCAGCGGAGACAGGGAAGTAGCTTTCTTT.

V usage is TRBV25-1 and J usage is TRBJ1-2; no clear D. V was cut by 3 bases and J by 4 bases, with 9 bases left in between. The CDR3 is 13 residues long. Germline V CDR1 and CDR2: MGHDK, SYGVNS. CDR3 amino acids: CASSDKTIYGYTF. The CDR3 nucleotides are TGTGCCAGCAGTGACAAAACGATCTATGGCTACACCTTC.